This is a list of T cell receptor beta chains from one sample in a study of technical replicates of blood from a handful of donors. Assay used: immunoSEQ multiplex PCR; TCRdb lists only in-frame clones, some missing. The sample includes 45,000 to 55,000 clones, roughly 94% of them seen just once. The sequenced sample consisted of T cells isolated from PBMCs. These receptors were obtained from a human donor in good health. Both conserved end residues are part of each CDR3. A D gene is named only where the DNA matches it firmly. Expanded clones get a size class; other rows say once, few or many, or leave the size out.

>TRBD1|once|TRBJ1-2|TRBV28
CASSNPTGSYGYTF
TGTGCCAGCAGTAATCCGACAGGGAGCTATGGCTACACCTTC
>-|once|TRBJ1-2|TRBV29-1
CSDEGDRPGVGYTF
TGCAGCGATGAGGGCGACAGGCCGGGTGTCGGCTACACCTTC
>-|-|TRBJ2-5|TRBV7-2
CASSSLETQYF
TGTGCCAGCAGCTCCTTAGAGACCCAGTACTTC
>-|-|TRBJ2-2|TRBV5-4
CASSRVAGSNTGELFF
TGTGCCAGCAGCCGTGTGGCGGGATCGAACACCGGGGAGCTGTTTTTT
>-|few|TRBJ1-5|TRBV28
CASSFRGRGYQPQHF
TGTGCCAGCAGTTTTAGAGGTCGGGGGTATCAGCCCCAGCATTTT
>TRBD2|-|TRBJ2-6|TRBV7-9
CASSLNWGGTGANVLTF
TGTGCCAGCAGCCTAAATTGGGGGGGGACTGGGGCCAACGTCCTGACTTTC
>TRBD2|-|TRBJ2-7|TRBV7-9
CASSARISAGGDSYEQYF
TGTGCCAGCAGCGCTAGGATCTCAGCGGGAGGGGACTCCTACGAGCAGTACTTC
>TRBD1|-|TRBJ2-3|TRBV10-3
CAISDLNRGTGNADTQYF
TGTGCCATCAGTGACCTGAATCGAGGGACAGGGAACGCAGATACGCAGTATTTT
>TRBD1|-|TRBJ1-1|TRBV5-4
CASSGGQGTEAFF
TGTGCCAGCAGCGGGGGACAGGGCACTGAAGCTTTCTTT
>-|-|TRBJ2-1|TRBV12-5
CASGLDRVSSYNEQFF
TGTGCTAGTGGTTTGGACAGGGTTAGCTCCTACAATGAGCAGTTCTTC
>TRBD2|-|TRBJ2-7|TRBV29-1
CSVAKAGGSYEQYF
TGCAGCGTTGCCAAGGCGGGAGGGTCCTACGAGCAGTACTTC
>-|-|TRBJ2-7|TRBV7-6
CASSTGVDEQYF
TGTGCCAGCAGCACCGGGGTGGACGAGCAGTACTTC
>-|-|TRBJ2-3|TRBV10-3
CAINPQTTDTQYF
TGTGCCATCAACCCCCAGACAACAGATACGCAGTATTTT
>TRBD2|once|TRBJ2-7|TRBV5-1
CASGPSAGASYEQYF
TGCGCCAGCGGGCCCTCTGCGGGAGCGTCCTACGAGCAGTACTTC